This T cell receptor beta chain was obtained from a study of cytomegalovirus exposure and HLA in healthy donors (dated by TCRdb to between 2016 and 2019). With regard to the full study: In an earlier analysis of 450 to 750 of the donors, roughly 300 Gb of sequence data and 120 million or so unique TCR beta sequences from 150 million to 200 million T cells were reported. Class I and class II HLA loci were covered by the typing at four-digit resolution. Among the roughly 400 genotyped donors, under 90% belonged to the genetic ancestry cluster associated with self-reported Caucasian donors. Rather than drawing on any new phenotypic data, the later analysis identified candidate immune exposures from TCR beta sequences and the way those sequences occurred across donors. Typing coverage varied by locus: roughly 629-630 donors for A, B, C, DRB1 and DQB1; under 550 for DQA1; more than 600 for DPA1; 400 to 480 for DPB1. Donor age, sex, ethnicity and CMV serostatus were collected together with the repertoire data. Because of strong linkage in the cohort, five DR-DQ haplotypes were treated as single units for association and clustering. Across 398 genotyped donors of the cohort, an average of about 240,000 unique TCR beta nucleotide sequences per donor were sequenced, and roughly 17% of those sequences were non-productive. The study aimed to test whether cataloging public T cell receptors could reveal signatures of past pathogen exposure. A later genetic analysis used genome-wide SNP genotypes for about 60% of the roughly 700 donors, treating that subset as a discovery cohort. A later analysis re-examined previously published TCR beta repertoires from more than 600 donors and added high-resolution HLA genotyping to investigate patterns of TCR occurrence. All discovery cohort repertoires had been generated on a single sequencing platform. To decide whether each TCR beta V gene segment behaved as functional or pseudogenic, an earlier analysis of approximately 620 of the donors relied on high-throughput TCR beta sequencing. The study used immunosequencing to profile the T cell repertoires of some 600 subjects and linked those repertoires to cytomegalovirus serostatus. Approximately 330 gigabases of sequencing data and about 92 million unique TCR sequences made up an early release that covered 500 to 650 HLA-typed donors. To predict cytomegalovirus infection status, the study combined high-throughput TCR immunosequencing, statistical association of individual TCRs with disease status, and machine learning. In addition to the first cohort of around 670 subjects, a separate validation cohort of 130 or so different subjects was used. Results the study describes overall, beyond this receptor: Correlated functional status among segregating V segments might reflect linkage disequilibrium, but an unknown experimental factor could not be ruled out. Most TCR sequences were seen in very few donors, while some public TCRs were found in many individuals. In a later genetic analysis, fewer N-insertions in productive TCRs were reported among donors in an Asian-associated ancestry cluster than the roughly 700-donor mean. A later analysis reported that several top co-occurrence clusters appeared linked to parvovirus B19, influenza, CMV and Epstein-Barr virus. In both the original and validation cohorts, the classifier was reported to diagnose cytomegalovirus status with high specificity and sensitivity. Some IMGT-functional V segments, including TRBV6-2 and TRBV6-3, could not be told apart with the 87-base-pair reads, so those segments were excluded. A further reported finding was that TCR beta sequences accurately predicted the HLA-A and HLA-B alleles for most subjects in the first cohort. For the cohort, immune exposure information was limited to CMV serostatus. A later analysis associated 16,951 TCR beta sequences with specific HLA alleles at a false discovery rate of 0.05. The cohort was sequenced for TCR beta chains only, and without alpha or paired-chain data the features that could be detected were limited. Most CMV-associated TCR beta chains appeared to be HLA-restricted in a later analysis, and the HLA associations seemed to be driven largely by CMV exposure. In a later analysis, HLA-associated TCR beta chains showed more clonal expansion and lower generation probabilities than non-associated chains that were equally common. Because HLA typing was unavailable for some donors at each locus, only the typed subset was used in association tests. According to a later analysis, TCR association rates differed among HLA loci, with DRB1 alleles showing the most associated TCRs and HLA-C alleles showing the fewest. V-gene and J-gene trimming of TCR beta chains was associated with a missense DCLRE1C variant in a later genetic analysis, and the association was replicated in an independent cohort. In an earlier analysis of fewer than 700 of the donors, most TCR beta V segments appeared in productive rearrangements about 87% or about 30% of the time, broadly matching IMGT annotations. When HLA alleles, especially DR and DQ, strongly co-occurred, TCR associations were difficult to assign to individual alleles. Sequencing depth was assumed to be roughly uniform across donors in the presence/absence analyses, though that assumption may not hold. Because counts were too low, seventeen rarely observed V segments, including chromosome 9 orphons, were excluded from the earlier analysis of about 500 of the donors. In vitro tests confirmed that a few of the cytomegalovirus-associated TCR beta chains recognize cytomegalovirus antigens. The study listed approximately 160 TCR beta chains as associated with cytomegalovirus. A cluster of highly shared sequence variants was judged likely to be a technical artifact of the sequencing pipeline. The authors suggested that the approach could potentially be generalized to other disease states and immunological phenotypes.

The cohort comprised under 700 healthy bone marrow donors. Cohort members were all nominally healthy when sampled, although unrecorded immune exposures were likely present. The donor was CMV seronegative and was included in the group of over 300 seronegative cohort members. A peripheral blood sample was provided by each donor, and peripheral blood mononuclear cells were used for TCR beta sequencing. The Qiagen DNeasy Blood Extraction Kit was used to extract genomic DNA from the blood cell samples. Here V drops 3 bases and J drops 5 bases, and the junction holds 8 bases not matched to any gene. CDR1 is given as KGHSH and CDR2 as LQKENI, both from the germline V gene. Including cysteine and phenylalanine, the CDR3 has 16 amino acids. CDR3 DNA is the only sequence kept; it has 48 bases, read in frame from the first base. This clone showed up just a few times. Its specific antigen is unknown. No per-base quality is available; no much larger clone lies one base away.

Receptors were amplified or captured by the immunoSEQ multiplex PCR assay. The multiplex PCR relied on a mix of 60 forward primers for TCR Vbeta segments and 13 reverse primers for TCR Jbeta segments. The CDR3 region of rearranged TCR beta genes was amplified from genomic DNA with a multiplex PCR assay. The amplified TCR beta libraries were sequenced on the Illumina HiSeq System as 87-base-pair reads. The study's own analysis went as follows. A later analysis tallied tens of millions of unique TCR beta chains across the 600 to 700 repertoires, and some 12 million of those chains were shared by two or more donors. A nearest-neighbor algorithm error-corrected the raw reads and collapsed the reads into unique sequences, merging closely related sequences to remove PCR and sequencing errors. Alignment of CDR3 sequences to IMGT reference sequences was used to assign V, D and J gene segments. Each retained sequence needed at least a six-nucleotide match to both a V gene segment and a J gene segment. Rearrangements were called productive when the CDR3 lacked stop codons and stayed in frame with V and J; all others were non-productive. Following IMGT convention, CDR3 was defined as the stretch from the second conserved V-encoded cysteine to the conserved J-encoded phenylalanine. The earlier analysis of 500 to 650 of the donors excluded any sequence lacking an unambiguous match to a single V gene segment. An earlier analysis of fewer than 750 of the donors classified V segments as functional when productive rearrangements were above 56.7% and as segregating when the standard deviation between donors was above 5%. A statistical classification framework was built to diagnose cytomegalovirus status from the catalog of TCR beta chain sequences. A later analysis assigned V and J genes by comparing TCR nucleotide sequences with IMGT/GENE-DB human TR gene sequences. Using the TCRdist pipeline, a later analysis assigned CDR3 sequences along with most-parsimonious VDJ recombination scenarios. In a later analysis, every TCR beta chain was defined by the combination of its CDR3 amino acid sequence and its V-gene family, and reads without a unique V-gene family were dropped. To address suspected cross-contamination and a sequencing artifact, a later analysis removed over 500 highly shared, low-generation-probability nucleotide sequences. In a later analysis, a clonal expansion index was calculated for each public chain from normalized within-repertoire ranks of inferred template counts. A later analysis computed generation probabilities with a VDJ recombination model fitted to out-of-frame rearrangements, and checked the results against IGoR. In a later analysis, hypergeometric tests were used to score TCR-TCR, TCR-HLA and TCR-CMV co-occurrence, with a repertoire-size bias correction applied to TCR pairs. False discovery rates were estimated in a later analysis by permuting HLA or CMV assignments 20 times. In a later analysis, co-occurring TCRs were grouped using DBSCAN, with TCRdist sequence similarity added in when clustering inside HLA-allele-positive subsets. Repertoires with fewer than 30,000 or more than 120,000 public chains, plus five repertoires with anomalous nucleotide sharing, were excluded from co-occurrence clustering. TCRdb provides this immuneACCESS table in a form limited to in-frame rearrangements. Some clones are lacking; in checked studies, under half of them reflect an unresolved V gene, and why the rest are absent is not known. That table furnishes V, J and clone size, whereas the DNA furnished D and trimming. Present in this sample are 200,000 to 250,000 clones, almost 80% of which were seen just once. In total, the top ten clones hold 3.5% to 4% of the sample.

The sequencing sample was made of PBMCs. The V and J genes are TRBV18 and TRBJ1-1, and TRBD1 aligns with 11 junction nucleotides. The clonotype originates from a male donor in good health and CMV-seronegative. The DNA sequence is TGTGCCAGCTCACCTATCCCCGGGACAGGGGGGACTGAAGCTTTCTTT. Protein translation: CASSPIPGTGGTEAFF. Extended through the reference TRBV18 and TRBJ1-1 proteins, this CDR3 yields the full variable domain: NAGVMQNPRHLVRRRGQEARLRCSPMKGHSHVYWYRQLPEEGLKFMVYLQKENIIDESGMPKERFSAEFPKEGPSILRIQQVVRGDSAAYFCASSPIPGTGGTEAFFGQGTRLTVV.